This TCR beta chain was identified in a study of monozygotic twins with inflammatory bowel disease. No DNA is given; TCRdb re-called the 5' RACE reads and lists each CDR3 protein once. Its table lists around 370,000 distinct CDR3 sequences. The study's findings and limits: Compared with healthy twins, IBD patients shared fewer clonotypes with others, especially with disease activity.

Germline CDR1 DFQATT, CDR2 SNEGSKA (reference sequence). This CDR3 region has 13 residues. Notes on this clonotype: What it recognizes is unknown.

This clonotype was sampled from a human donor with ulcerative colitis or Crohn's disease, or a healthy co-twin of an affected twin (not recorded which). What was sequenced was blood. The chain recombines TRBV20-1 with TRBJ1-2; the TRBD1 assignment by TCRdb is unverifiable without DNA. Here the CDR3 reads CSASPTGDYGYTF.